A selection of T cell receptor beta chains follows, all from one sample in a study of shared clonotypes between healthy human individuals. Sequencing was performed with immunoSEQ multiplex PCR; in TCRdb, only in-frame clones are kept and a portion is missing. This table holds more than 500,000 clones, roughly 95% found once. Material: naive CD8+ T cells sorted from blood. The receptors come from a woman aged 25-40 years in good health. CDR3s include the opening cysteine and the closing phenylalanine or tryptophan. The D gene is left open where the match is weak. Size tells how often a clone was seen (once, few, many) or the class of an expanded clone, and some rows leave it out.

j_call: TRBJ2-3; d_call: -; clone_size: -; v_call: TRBV13; cdr3_aa: CASSPLGETTDTQYF; cdr3_nt: TGTGCCAGCAGCCCTTTGGGCGAGACCACAGATACGCAGTATTTT
j_call: TRBJ2-7; d_call: -; clone_size: -; v_call: TRBV13; cdr3_aa: CASSLPGVSYEQYF; cdr3_nt: TGTGCCAGCAGCTTACCAGGGGTCTCCTACGAGCAGTACTTC
j_call: TRBJ2-7; d_call: -; clone_size: -; v_call: TRBV14; cdr3_aa: CASSQDRGGPYEQYF; cdr3_nt: TGTGCCAGCAGCCAAGACCGGGGAGGCCCCTACGAGCAGTACTTC
j_call: TRBJ1-4; d_call: -; clone_size: -; v_call: TRBV19; cdr3_aa: CASSDPRRPYNEKLFF; cdr3_nt: TGTGCCAGTAGTGACCCCCGGAGGCCGTACAATGAAAAACTGTTTTTT
j_call: TRBJ1-1; d_call: TRBD1; clone_size: once; v_call: TRBV13; cdr3_aa: CASSRTGDFMNTEAFF; cdr3_nt: TGTGCCAGCTCCCGGACAGGGGATTTCATGAACACTGAAGCTTTCTTT
j_call: TRBJ1-4; d_call: -; clone_size: -; v_call: TRBV28; cdr3_aa: CASSLLAGEEKLFF; cdr3_nt: TGTGCCAGCAGTTTATTGGCCGGGGAGGAAAAACTGTTTTTT
j_call: TRBJ2-5; d_call: -; clone_size: -; v_call: TRBV14; cdr3_aa: CASSLGRQETQYF; cdr3_nt: TGTGCCAGCAGCCTCGGGCGTCAAGAGACCCAGTACTTC
j_call: TRBJ2-7; d_call: -; clone_size: -; v_call: TRBV23-1; cdr3_aa: CASSQSTVQGTRDEQYF; cdr3_nt: TGCGCCAGCAGTCAATCTACCGTACAGGGGACTAGGGACGAGCAGTACTTC
j_call: TRBJ2-7; d_call: TRBD2; clone_size: -; v_call: TRBV6-1; cdr3_aa: CASSEAPGLDLYEQYF; cdr3_nt: TGTGCCAGCAGTGAAGCCCCGGGACTAGACCTATACGAGCAGTACTTC
j_call: TRBJ1-1; d_call: -; clone_size: -; v_call: TRBV11-2; cdr3_aa: CASSPSWDEAFF; cdr3_nt: TGTGCCAGCAGCCCCAGCTGGGATGAAGCTTTCTTT
j_call: TRBJ2-7; d_call: -; clone_size: -; v_call: TRBV29-1; cdr3_aa: CSVVGTTSEQYF; cdr3_nt: TGCAGCGTTGTCGGGACAACTTCCGAGCAGTACTTC
j_call: TRBJ2-1; d_call: TRBD2; clone_size: -; v_call: TRBV13; cdr3_aa: CASSPGGAGGRGYNEQFF; cdr3_nt: TGTGCCAGCAGCCCCGGGGGGGCGGGAGGCCGGGGTTACAATGAGCAGTTCTTC
j_call: TRBJ2-5; d_call: -; clone_size: -; v_call: TRBV13; cdr3_aa: CASSGGETQYF; cdr3_nt: TGTGCCAGCAGCGGAGGAGAGACCCAGTACTTC
j_call: TRBJ2-3; d_call: -; clone_size: few; v_call: TRBV30; cdr3_aa: CAWSPGQGIADTQYF; cdr3_nt: TGTGCCTGGAGCCCGGGTCAGGGGATCGCAGATACGCAGTATTTT
j_call: TRBJ2-2; d_call: -; clone_size: -; v_call: TRBV21-1; cdr3_aa: CASSKNVGQGFTGELFF; cdr3_nt: TGTGCCAGCAGCAAAAATGTAGGACAGGGGTTCACCGGGGAGCTGTTTTTT
j_call: TRBJ2-7; d_call: -; clone_size: -; v_call: TRBV19; cdr3_aa: CASSISGGASYEQYF; cdr3_nt: TGTGCCAGTAGTATTTCGGGGGGCGCCTCTTACGAGCAGTACTTC
j_call: TRBJ2-1; d_call: -; clone_size: -; v_call: TRBV6-1; cdr3_aa: CASSLVGNEQFF; cdr3_nt: TGTGCCAGCAGTCTCGTCGGTAATGAGCAGTTCTTC
j_call: TRBJ2-1; d_call: -; clone_size: once; v_call: TRBV11-2; cdr3_aa: CASSLGQGSYNEQFF; cdr3_nt: TGTGCCAGCAGCTTGGGGCAGGGCTCCTACAATGAGCAGTTCTTC
j_call: TRBJ2-2; d_call: -; clone_size: few; v_call: TRBV9; cdr3_aa: CASSVEAGELFF; cdr3_nt: TGTGCCAGCAGCGTAGAGGCCGGGGAGCTGTTTTTT
j_call: TRBJ2-7; d_call: TRBD2; clone_size: -; v_call: TRBV19; cdr3_aa: CASRKPGLDSWGKMGEQYF; cdr3_nt: TGTGCCAGTAGAAAGCCGGGACTAGATTCCTGGGGTAAAATGGGCGAGCAGTACTTC
j_call: TRBJ1-5; d_call: -; clone_size: once; v_call: TRBV27; cdr3_aa: CASSLSDGWPQHF; cdr3_nt: TGTGCCAGCAGTTTATCGGACGGGTGGCCCCAGCATTTT
j_call: TRBJ2-7; d_call: TRBD2; clone_size: -; v_call: TRBV11-2; cdr3_aa: CASSSTGGEQYF; cdr3_nt: TGTGCCAGCAGCTCCACGGGGGGGGAGCAGTACTTC
j_call: TRBJ2-5; d_call: TRBD2; clone_size: -; v_call: TRBV4-2; cdr3_aa: CASSPYSGSDQGTQYF; cdr3_nt: TGTGCCAGCAGCCCCTATAGCGGGAGCGACCAGGGGACCCAGTACTTC
j_call: TRBJ2-2; d_call: -; clone_size: -; v_call: TRBV19; cdr3_aa: CASREPFLGAANTGELFF; cdr3_nt: TGTGCCAGTAGGGAACCGTTTCTGGGAGCCGCGAACACCGGGGAGCTGTTTTTT
j_call: TRBJ1-2; d_call: -; clone_size: few; v_call: TRBV6-5; cdr3_aa: CATLSGALGYTF; cdr3_nt: TGTGCCACCCTATCTGGGGCGCTTGGCTACACCTTC
j_call: TRBJ2-7; d_call: -; clone_size: -; v_call: TRBV18; cdr3_aa: CASSPVFSGNSYEQYF; cdr3_nt: TGTGCCAGCTCACCAGTATTTAGCGGAAACTCCTACGAGCAGTACTTC
j_call: TRBJ2-7; d_call: TRBD1; clone_size: -; v_call: TRBV27; cdr3_aa: CASSPTSGTARLYEQYF; cdr3_nt: TGTGCCAGCAGTCCAACATCCGGGACAGCAAGACTTTACGAGCAGTACTTC
j_call: TRBJ1-2; d_call: TRBD1; clone_size: -; v_call: TRBV27; cdr3_aa: CASSLGTAYGYTF; cdr3_nt: TGTGCCAGCAGTTTAGGGACAGCCTATGGCTACACCTTC
j_call: TRBJ2-1; d_call: -; clone_size: once; v_call: TRBV27; cdr3_aa: CASSLSAGSSYNEQFF; cdr3_nt: TGTGCCAGCAGTTTATCGGCGGGCAGCTCCTACAATGAGCAGTTCTTC
j_call: TRBJ2-7; d_call: -; clone_size: -; v_call: TRBV28; cdr3_aa: CASSLSGFHEQYF; cdr3_nt: TGTGCCAGCAGTTTATCAGGTTTTCACGAGCAGTACTTC
j_call: TRBJ2-7; d_call: -; clone_size: -; v_call: TRBV13; cdr3_aa: CASTSRGAGEQYF; cdr3_nt: TGTGCCAGCACCTCTCGGGGGGCGGGGGAGCAGTACTTC
j_call: TRBJ1-1; d_call: TRBD1; clone_size: -; v_call: TRBV5-4; cdr3_aa: CASSFGQGDPSF; cdr3_nt: TGTGCCAGCAGCTTCGGACAGGGTGATCCCTCCTTT
j_call: TRBJ2-7; d_call: TRBD2; clone_size: -; v_call: TRBV6-1; cdr3_aa: CASSEESSGGSYEQYF; cdr3_nt: TGTGCCAGCAGTGAAGAATCTAGCGGGGGATCCTACGAGCAGTACTTC
j_call: TRBJ1-1; d_call: -; clone_size: few; v_call: TRBV27; cdr3_aa: CASSLDGSEAFF; cdr3_nt: TGTGCCAGCAGTTTAGATGGTTCCGAAGCTTTCTTT
j_call: TRBJ2-2; d_call: TRBD2; clone_size: -; v_call: TRBV7-9; cdr3_aa: CASSLGLLAGPTGELFF; cdr3_nt: TGTGCCAGCAGCTTAGGGCTGCTAGCGGGTCCCACCGGGGAGCTGTTTTTT
j_call: TRBJ2-2; d_call: -; clone_size: -; v_call: TRBV28; cdr3_aa: CASSYMDTGELFF; cdr3_nt: TGTGCCAGCAGTTACATGGACACCGGGGAGCTGTTTTTT
j_call: TRBJ1-3; d_call: -; clone_size: -; v_call: TRBV28; cdr3_aa: CASSLRGLGGNTIYF; cdr3_nt: TGTGCCAGCAGTTTAAGAGGGCTGGGAGGAAACACCATATATTTT
j_call: TRBJ1-2; d_call: -; clone_size: -; v_call: TRBV29-1; cdr3_aa: CSVDSGGGVLNYGYTF; cdr3_nt: TGCAGCGTTGACTCCGGGGGTGGGGTCCTTAACTATGGCTACACCTTC
j_call: TRBJ2-5; d_call: -; clone_size: -; v_call: TRBV7-9; cdr3_aa: CASSLALVAQETQYF; cdr3_nt: TGTGCCAGCAGCTTAGCGCTGGTAGCGCAAGAGACCCAGTACTTC
j_call: TRBJ1-2; d_call: TRBD1; clone_size: -; v_call: TRBV13; cdr3_aa: CASSSTTGAYGYTF; cdr3_nt: TGTGCCAGCAGCTCTACGACAGGGGCCTATGGCTACACCTTC
j_call: TRBJ1-2; d_call: -; clone_size: -; v_call: TRBV14; cdr3_aa: CASSQDSWYYGYTF; cdr3_nt: TGTGCCAGCAGCCAGGATTCGTGGTACTATGGCTACACCTTC
j_call: TRBJ2-3; d_call: -; clone_size: -; v_call: TRBV5-1; cdr3_aa: CASSLGTYTDTQYF; cdr3_nt: TGCGCCAGCAGCTTGGGCACCTACACAGATACGCAGTATTTT
j_call: TRBJ2-7; d_call: TRBD2; clone_size: -; v_call: TRBV28; cdr3_aa: CASSSFSGSSEQYF; cdr3_nt: TGTGCCAGCAGTTCATTTAGCGGGAGCTCCGAGCAGTACTTC
j_call: TRBJ2-5; d_call: -; clone_size: -; v_call: TRBV7-9; cdr3_aa: CASSLADERAQYF; cdr3_nt: TGTGCCAGCAGCTTAGCGGATGAAAGGGCGCAGTACTTC
j_call: TRBJ2-5; d_call: -; clone_size: -; v_call: TRBV28; cdr3_aa: CASSLDRWEETQYF; cdr3_nt: TGTGCCAGCAGTTTGGACCGCTGGGAAGAGACCCAGTACTTC
j_call: TRBJ2-2; d_call: TRBD1; clone_size: -; v_call: TRBV2; cdr3_aa: CASIKDRGLSTGELFF; cdr3_nt: TGTGCCAGCATCAAGGACAGGGGGCTTTCCACCGGGGAGCTGTTTTTT
j_call: TRBJ2-1; d_call: TRBD2; clone_size: -; v_call: TRBV13; cdr3_aa: CASSLQRGGTEQFF; cdr3_nt: TGTGCCAGCAGCCTACAGCGGGGAGGGACTGAGCAGTTCTTC
j_call: TRBJ1-3; d_call: -; clone_size: -; v_call: TRBV13; cdr3_aa: CASSLRGGHSGNTIYF; cdr3_nt: TGTGCCAGCAGCTTAAGGGGCGGGCACTCTGGAAACACCATATATTTT
j_call: TRBJ2-7; d_call: TRBD1; clone_size: -; v_call: TRBV19; cdr3_aa: CASSTRDRGSDEQYF; cdr3_nt: TGTGCCAGTAGTACCCGGGACAGGGGCTCCGACGAGCAGTACTTC
j_call: TRBJ1-1; d_call: TRBD1; clone_size: -; v_call: TRBV10-2; cdr3_aa: CASSWDRGMNTEAFF; cdr3_nt: TGCGCCAGCAGTTGGGACAGGGGTATGAACACTGAAGCTTTCTTT
j_call: TRBJ1-5; d_call: TRBD1; clone_size: -; v_call: TRBV28; cdr3_aa: CASKETGLGQPQHF; cdr3_nt: TGTGCCAGCAAAGAGACAGGGCTGGGACAGCCCCAGCATTTT
j_call: TRBJ1-5; d_call: -; clone_size: -; v_call: TRBV15; cdr3_aa: CATSRGGYDGFQPQHF; cdr3_nt: TGTGCCACCAGCAGAGGTGGTTACGATGGTTTTCAGCCCCAGCATTTT
j_call: TRBJ1-5; d_call: TRBD1; clone_size: -; v_call: TRBV4-1; cdr3_aa: CASSAGTVSNQPQHF; cdr3_nt: TGCGCCAGCAGCGCGGGGACAGTTAGCAATCAGCCCCAGCATTTT